This T cell receptor beta chain emerged from a study of identical twins. Study-level findings and limits: Reduced insertions were recorded for abundant cord blood beta clonotypes, with no such pattern in memory repertoires. Where beta out-of-frame sequences were concerned, excess twin sharing was weaker.

TCRdb re-analysed the 5' RACE reads in MiXCR, keeping a single row per CDR3 protein. The repertoire holds 1.5 million to 2 million distinct CDR3 sequences, with roughly a third as singletons. To note about this clonotype: What it recognizes is unknown.

Germline values: CDR1 MDHEN, CDR2 SYDVKM. The CDR3 loop spans 16 amino acids. V was cut by 3 bases and J by 0 bases, with 12 bases left in between. Sequencing used cord blood. This clonotype was obtained from a newborn girl in good health. The chain couples TRBV28 to TRBJ2-1; a weak D match, TRBD2 (5 bases). The CDR3 DNA reads TGTGCCAGCAGTTTGTTAGCGCCAAGCTCCTACAATGAGCAGTTCTTC. Translation gives CASSLLAPSSYNEQFF.